This TCR beta chain was identified during a study of T cells in tuberculosis. On the study more broadly: In South Africa, adults with active tuberculosis were compared with IGRA-negative and latently infected IGRA-positive adolescents. Study-level points and caveats: Smaller distances to GMM-specific TCRs suggested their expansion in active tuberculosis.

To note about this clone: No antigen is known for it.

The CDR3 covers 13 residues. V shed 1 base and J 5 bases; nucleotides not matched to a gene: 1. Per germline, CDR1 SGHRS and CDR2 YFSETQ. Some clones are missing from TCRdb's copy, which holds only in-frame ones; the method was immunoSEQ multiplex PCR. The sample consists of roughly 34,000 clones, 95% to 96% of them appearing once. Each donor contributed about 100,000 T cells on average, unsorted. This chain joins TRBV5-1 and TRBJ2-5; 8 bases are a match to TRBD2. Material for sequencing was PBMCs. The clonotype originates from a donor aged 10 to 29 with latent tuberculosis or without tuberculosis infection. The CDR3 loop reads CASSLRGRETQYF. The CDR3 nucleotides are TGCGCCAGCAGCTTGCGCGGGAGGGAGACCCAGTACTTC.